The source of this TCR beta chain is a study of blood T cell repertoires in COVID-19. The assay was immunoSEQ multiplex PCR, and TCRdb's table has in-frame clones only and misses some. The sample holds 150,000 to 200,000 clones; roughly four fifths are singletons and the top ten take more than 7.5%. With 2 bases clipped from V and 8 bases from J, the junction kept 6 bases outside the gene matches. The CDR3 covers 16 residues. Germline V gives CDR1 SGHTA, CDR2 FQGNSA. The rearrangement joins TRBV7-2 to TRBJ1-6; 10 nucleotides match TRBD1. The clonotype was recovered from a woman in her seventies with COVID-19, enrolled during active disease. Specimen: peripheral blood. The CDR3 DNA follows: TGTGCCAGCAGCTTAACCGGGACAGGGGAATATTCACCCCTCCACTTT. This sequence encodes CASSLTGTGEYSPLHF.